A selection of T cell receptor beta chains follows, all from one sample in a study of shared clonotypes between healthy human individuals. The protocol was immunoSEQ multiplex PCR, while the TCRdb copy is restricted to in-frame clones and leaves out a portion. The sample consists of roughly 2,300,000 clones, 85% to 95% of them appearing once. Input material: naive CD4+ T cells from PBMCs. The source of these receptors is a man aged 18 to 35 in good health. Some clones in this sample may be carry-over from other donors' samples. Each CDR3 is given with its conserved first and last residue. Each record gives: V gene, CDR3 length, D gene, J gene, CDR3 DNA, CDR3 protein. A D gene is named only where the DNA matches it firmly.

v_call: TRBV28; cdr3_length: 13; d_call: NA; j_call: TRBJ1-5; cdr3_nt: TGTGCCAGCGAAGACAGGCTCAATCAGCCCCAGCATTTT; cdr3_aa: CASEDRLNQPQHF
v_call: TRBV7-2; cdr3_length: 11; d_call: NA; j_call: TRBJ2-4; cdr3_nt: TGTGCCAGCAGCTTATATTCCATTCAGTACTTC; cdr3_aa: CASSLYSIQYF
v_call: TRBV5-1; cdr3_length: 15; d_call: TRBD1; j_call: TRBJ1-4; cdr3_nt: TGCGCCAGCAGACCAACAGGGGGTGATAATGAAAAACTGTTTTTT; cdr3_aa: CASRPTGGDNEKLFF
v_call: TRBV6-1; cdr3_length: 15; d_call: NA; j_call: TRBJ2-1; cdr3_nt: TGTGCCAGCAGTGTCACCGAGGGCATTAACAATGAGCAGTTCTTC; cdr3_aa: CASSVTEGINNEQFF
v_call: TRBV19; cdr3_length: 12; d_call: NA; j_call: TRBJ2-1; cdr3_nt: TGTGCCAGTAGTATAGAAGCGGGTGAGCAGTTCTTC; cdr3_aa: CASSIEAGEQFF
v_call: TRBV7-9; cdr3_length: 15; d_call: NA; j_call: TRBJ2-3; cdr3_nt: TGTGCCAGCAGCTTACTCGGCCCTAGCACAGATACGCAGTATTTT; cdr3_aa: CASSLLGPSTDTQYF
v_call: TRBV10-2; cdr3_length: 17; d_call: TRBD2; j_call: TRBJ2-2; cdr3_nt: TGCGCCAGCACCAGAATTTCGACTAGCGGGATTGCCGGGGAGCTGTTTTTT; cdr3_aa: CASTRISTSGIAGELFF
v_call: TRBV5-1; cdr3_length: 14; d_call: NA; j_call: TRBJ2-7; cdr3_nt: TGCGCCAGCAGCTTGGACGGGACAACCTACGAGCAGTACTTC; cdr3_aa: CASSLDGTTYEQYF
v_call: TRBV9; cdr3_length: 14; d_call: NA; j_call: TRBJ1-1; cdr3_nt: TGTGCCAGCAGCGCGGGACACCATGGGACTGAAGCTTTCTTT; cdr3_aa: CASSAGHHGTEAFF
v_call: TRBV15; cdr3_length: 14; d_call: NA; j_call: TRBJ2-1; cdr3_nt: TGTGCCACCAGGGCCTCCCACTCCTACAATGAGCAGTTCTTC; cdr3_aa: CATRASHSYNEQFF
v_call: TRBV19; cdr3_length: 15; d_call: TRBD1; j_call: TRBJ2-7; cdr3_nt: TGTGCCAGTAGTATAAGGGGAGACAGGGGGCGCGGGCAGTACTTC; cdr3_aa: CASSIRGDRGRGQYF
v_call: TRBV6-1; cdr3_length: 14; d_call: TRBD2; j_call: TRBJ2-7; cdr3_nt: TGTGCCAGCGGTGGGCTAGCGGATGGCTACGAGCAGTACTTC; cdr3_aa: CASGGLADGYEQYF